This TCR beta chain was recorded in a study of T cells in Graves' hyperthyroidism and ophthalmopathy. Study-level information: Upon initial diagnosis and before any treatment, peripheral blood was collected.

Researchers amplified the TCR beta CDR3 regions from RNA transcripts. Initially, a first-round RT-PCR of the TCR CDR3 employed the HTBI primer set. MiXCR, run by TCRdb on the multiplex PCR reads, gives a single entry per CDR3 protein. This table holds 250,000 to 300,000 distinct CDR3 sequences, approximately 14% found once. This clonotype was recorded at least ten times. Its antigen is not known. Notes on the study in general: Blood also contained most expanded thyroid clonotypes above 0.001.

Stability of Graves' hyperthyroidism was defined as absent ophthalmopathy progression within 18 months. These patients, aged 18 to 65, had recently diagnosed hyperthyroidism lasting under 2 months. The clonotype was recovered from a woman between 40 and 50 years old with Graves' hyperthyroidism. The sample consisted of blood.

CDR3 sequence (DNA): TGTGCCAGCAGGGCAGGGCGCCCCCCGTACCAAGAGACCCAGTACTTC. This sequence encodes CASRAGRPPYQETQYF. V and J are TRBV6-1 and TRBJ2-5; possible D gene TRBD1, 5 bases. Germline V CDR1 and CDR2: MNHNS, SASEGT. The CDR3 extends over 16 amino acids. Trimming pared 6 bases from V and 0 bases from J, leaving 17 bases between.